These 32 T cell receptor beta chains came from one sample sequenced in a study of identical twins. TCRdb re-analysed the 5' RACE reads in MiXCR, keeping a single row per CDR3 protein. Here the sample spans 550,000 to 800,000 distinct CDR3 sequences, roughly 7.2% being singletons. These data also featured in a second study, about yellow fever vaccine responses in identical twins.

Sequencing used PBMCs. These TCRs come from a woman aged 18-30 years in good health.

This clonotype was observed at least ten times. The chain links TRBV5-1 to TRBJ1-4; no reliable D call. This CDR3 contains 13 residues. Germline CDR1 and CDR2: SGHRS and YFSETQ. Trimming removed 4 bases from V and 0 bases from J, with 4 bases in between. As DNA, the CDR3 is TGCGCCAGCAGCGTTGCAACTAATGAAAAACTGTTTTTT. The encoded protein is CASSVATNEKLFF.

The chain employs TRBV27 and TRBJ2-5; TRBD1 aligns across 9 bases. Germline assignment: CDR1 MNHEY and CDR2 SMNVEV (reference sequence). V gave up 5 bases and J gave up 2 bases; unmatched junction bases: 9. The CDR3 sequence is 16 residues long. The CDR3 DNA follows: TGTGCCAGCAGTCCGACGGGACAGGGATGGCAAGAGACCCAGTACTTC. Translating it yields CASSPTGQGWQETQYF.

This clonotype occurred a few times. CDR3 in amino acids: CATSRDQGTYNEQFF. The CDR3 nucleotides are TGTGCCACCAGCAGAGATCAGGGGACCTACAATGAGCAGTTCTTC. The chain has TRBV15 and TRBJ2-1, with D possibly matching TRBD1 (6 bases). This CDR3 comprises 15 residues. The V gene's germline CDR1 is LNHNV and CDR2 YYDKDF (reference sequence). V gave up 0 bases and J gave up 2 bases, with 8 bases separating them.

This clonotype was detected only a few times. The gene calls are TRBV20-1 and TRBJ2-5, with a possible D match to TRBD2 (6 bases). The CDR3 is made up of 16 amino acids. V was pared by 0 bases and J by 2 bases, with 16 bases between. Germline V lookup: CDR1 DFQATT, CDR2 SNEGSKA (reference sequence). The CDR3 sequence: CSAREGSGSIQETQYF. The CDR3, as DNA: TGCAGTGCTAGAGAGGGTAGCGGCTCAATACAAGAGACCCAGTACTTC.

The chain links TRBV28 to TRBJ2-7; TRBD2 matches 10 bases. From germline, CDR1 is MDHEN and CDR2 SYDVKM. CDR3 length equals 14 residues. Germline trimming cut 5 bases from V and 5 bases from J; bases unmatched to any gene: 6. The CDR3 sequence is CASSPPGLANEQYF. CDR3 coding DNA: TGTGCCAGCAGTCCTCCGGGACTAGCGAACGAGCAGTACTTC.

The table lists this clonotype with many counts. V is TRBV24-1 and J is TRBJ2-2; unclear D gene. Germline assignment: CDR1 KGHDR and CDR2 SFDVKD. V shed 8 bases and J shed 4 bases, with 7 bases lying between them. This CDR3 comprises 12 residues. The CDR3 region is CATTDLTGELFF. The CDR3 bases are TGTGCCACCACGGATCTCACCGGGGAGCTGTTTTTT.

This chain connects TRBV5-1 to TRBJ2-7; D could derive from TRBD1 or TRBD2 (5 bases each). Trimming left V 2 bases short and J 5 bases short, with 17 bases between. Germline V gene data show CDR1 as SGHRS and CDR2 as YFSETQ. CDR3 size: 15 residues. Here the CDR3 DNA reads TGCGCCAGCAGCTTAACCGGGACCTTCATTGACGAGCAGTACTTC. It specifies CASSLTGTFIDEQYF. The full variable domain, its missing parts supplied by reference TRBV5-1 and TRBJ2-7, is KAGVTQTPRYLIKTRGQQVTLSCSPISGHRSVSWYQQTPGQGLQFLFEYFSETQRNKGNFPGRFSGRQFSNSRSEMNVSTLELGDSALYLCASSLTGTFIDEQYFGPGTRLTVT.

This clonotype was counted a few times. The DNA of the CDR3 is TGTGCCAGCAGCTTAGGCTCGGACCAAGAGACCCAGTACTTC. It codes for CASSLGSDQETQYF. The chain links TRBV13 to TRBJ2-5; D not resolved. The length of the CDR3 is 14 residues. The germline gives CDR1 PRHDT, CDR2 FYEKMQ (reference sequence). Trimming took off 0 bases at V and 0 bases at J, with 5 bases between the two ends.

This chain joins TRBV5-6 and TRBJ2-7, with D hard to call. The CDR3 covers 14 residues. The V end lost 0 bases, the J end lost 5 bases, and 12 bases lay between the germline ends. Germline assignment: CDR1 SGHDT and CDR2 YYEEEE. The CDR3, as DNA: TGTGCCAGCAGCTTGGTAACGGCAGGTAACGAGCAGTACTTC. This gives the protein CASSLVTAGNEQYF.

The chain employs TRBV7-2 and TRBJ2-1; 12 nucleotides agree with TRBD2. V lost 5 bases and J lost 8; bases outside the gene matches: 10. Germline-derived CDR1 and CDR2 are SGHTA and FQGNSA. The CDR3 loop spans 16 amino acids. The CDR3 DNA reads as TGTGCCAGCAGCCCAAGGACTAGCGGGAAGCTTCATGAGCAGTTCTTC. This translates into CASSPRTSGKLHEQFF. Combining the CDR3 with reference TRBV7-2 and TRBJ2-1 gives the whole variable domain GAGVSQSPSNKVTEKGKDVELRCDPISGHTALYWYRQSLGQGLEFLIYFQGNSAPDKSGLPSDRFSAERTGGSVSTLTIQRTQQEDSAVYLCASSPRTSGKLHEQFFGPGTRLTVL.

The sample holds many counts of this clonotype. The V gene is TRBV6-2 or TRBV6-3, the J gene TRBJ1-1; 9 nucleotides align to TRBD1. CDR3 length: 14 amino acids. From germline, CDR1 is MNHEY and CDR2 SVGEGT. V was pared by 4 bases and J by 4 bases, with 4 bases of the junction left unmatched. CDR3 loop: CASSFTGGSTEAFF. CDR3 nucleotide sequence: TGTGCCAGCAGTTTTACAGGGGGCAGCACTGAAGCTTTCTTT.

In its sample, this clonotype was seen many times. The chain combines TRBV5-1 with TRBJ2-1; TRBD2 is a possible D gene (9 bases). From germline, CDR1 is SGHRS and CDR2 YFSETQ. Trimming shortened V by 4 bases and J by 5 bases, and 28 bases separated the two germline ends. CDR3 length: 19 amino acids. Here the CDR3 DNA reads TGCGCCAGCAGCACCGGACAGGGAGTTTTAGCGGGGGATCACAATGAGCAGTTCTTC. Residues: CASSTGQGVLAGDHNEQFF.

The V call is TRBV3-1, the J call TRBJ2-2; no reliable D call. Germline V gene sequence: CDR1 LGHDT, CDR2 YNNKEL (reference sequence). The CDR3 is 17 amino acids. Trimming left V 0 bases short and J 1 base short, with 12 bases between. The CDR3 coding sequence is TGTGCCAGCAGCCAAGATTTGCCAGCTGGGAACACCGGGGAGCTGTTTTTT. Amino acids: CASSQDLPAGNTGELFF.

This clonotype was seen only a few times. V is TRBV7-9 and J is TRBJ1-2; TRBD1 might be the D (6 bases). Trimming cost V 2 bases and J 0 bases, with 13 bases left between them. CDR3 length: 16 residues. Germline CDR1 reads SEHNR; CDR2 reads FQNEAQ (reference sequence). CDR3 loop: CASSLRGTEPNYGYTF. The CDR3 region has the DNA TGTGCCAGCAGCTTAAGGGGGACGGAGCCTAACTATGGCTACACCTTC.

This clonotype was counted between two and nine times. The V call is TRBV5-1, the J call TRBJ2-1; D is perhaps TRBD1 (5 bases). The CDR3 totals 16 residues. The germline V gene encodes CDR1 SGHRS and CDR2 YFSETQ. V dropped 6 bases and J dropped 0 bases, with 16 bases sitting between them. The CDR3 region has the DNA TGCGCCAGCACCTTTGAAGGACATTACTCCTACAATGAGCAGTTCTTC. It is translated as CASTFEGHYSYNEQFF.

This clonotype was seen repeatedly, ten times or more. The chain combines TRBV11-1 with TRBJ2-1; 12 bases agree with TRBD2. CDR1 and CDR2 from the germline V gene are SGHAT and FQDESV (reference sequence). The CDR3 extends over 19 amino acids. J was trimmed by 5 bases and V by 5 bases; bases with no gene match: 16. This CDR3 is CASSVGTLAGGGLDNEQFF. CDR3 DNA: TGTGCCAGCAGCGTGGGGACACTAGCGGGAGGAGGATTGGACAATGAGCAGTTCTTC.

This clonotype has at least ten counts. The DNA for the CDR3 is TGCGCCAGCAGCTTAGAGAGGGGGGCCGGCAATGAGCAGTTCTTC. Translation gives CASSLERGAGNEQFF. This chain joins TRBV5-1 and TRBJ2-1; D could derive from TRBD1 or TRBD2 (6 bases each). V was clipped by 2 bases and J by 6 bases, with 15 bases between them. Germline-derived CDR1 and CDR2 are SGHRS and YFSETQ. CDR3 length equals 15 residues.

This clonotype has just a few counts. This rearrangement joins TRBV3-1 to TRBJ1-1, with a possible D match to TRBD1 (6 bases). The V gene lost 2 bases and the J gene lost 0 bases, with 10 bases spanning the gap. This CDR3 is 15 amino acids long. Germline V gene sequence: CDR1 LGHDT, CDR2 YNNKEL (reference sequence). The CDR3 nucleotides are TGTGCCAGCAGCCAACCACAGGGCCTGAACACTGAAGCTTTCTTT. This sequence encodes CASSQPQGLNTEAFF.

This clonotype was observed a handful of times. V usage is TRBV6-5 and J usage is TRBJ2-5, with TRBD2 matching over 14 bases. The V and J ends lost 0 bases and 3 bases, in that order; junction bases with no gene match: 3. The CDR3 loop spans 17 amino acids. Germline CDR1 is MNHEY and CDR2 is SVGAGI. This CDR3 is CASSYSTSGGAKETQYF. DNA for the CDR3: TGTGCCAGCAGTTACTCGACTAGCGGGGGGGCCAAAGAGACCCAGTACTTC.

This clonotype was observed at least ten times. Here the CDR3 reads CASSLGQKAGSNQPQHF. For the CDR3, the DNA is TGTGCCAGCAGTTTAGGTCAGAAAGCAGGGAGCAATCAGCCCCAGCATTTT. The chain has TRBV12-3 or TRBV12-4 and TRBJ1-5; D perhaps matches TRBD1 (5 bases). V lost 1 base and J 1 base, leaving 14 bases between the germline ends. This CDR3 is built from 17 residues.

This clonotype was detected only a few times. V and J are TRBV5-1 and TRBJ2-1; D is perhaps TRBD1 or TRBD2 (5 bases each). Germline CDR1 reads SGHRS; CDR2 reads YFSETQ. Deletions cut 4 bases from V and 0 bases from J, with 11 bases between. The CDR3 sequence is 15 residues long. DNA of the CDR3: TGCGCCAGCAGCCGGGACGGAAGCTCCTACAATGAGCAGTTCTTC. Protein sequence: CASSRDGSSYNEQFF.

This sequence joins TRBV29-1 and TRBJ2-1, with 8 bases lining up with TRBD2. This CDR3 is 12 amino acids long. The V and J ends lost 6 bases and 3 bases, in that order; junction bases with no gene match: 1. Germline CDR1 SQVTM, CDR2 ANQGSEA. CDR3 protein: CSVSGSYNEQFF. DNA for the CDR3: TGCAGCGTCAGCGGGAGCTACAATGAGCAGTTCTTC.

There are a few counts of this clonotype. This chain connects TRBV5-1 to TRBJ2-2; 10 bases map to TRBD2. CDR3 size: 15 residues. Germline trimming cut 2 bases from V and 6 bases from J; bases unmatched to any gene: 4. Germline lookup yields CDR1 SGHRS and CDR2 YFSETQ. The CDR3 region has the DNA TGCGCCAGCAGCTTTACAGCGGGAGGGCCCGGGGAGCTGTTTTTT. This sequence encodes CASSFTAGGPGELFF.

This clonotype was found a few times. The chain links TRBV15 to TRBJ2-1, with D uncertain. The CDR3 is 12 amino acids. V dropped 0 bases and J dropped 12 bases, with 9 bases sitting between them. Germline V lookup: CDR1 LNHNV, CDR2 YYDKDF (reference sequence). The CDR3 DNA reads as TGTGCCACCAGCAGAGATGGTAGCCGGCAGTTCTTC. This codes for CATSRDGSRQFF.

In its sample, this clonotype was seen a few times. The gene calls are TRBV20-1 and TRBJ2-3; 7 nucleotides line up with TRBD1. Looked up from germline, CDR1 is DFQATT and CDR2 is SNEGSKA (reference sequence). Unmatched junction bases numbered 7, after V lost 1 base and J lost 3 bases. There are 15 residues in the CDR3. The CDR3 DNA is TGCAGTGCTAGAGGACAGGGTGGGGGAACAGATACGCAGTATTTT. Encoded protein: CSARGQGGGTDTQYF.

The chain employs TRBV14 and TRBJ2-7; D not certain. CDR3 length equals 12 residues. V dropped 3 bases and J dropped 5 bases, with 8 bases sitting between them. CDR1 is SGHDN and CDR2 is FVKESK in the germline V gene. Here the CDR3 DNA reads TGTGCCAGCAGCCAGGTTGTCCACGAGCAGTACTTC. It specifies CASSQVVHEQYF.

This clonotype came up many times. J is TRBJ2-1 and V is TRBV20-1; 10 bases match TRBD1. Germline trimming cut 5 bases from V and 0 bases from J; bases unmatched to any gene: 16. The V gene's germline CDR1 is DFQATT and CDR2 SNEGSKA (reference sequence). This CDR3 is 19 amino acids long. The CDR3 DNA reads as TGCAGTGCTGAGGGGACGGAGACAGGGGGCCTCCTCTCCTACAATGAGCAGTTCTTC. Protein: CSAEGTETGGLLSYNEQFF.

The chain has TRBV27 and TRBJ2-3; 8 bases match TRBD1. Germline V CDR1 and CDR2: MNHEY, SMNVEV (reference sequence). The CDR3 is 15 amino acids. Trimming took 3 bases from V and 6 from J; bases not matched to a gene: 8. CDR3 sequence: CASSLPGTGLDTQYF. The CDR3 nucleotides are TGTGCCAGCAGTTTGCCGGGGACAGGCCTTGATACGCAGTATTTT.

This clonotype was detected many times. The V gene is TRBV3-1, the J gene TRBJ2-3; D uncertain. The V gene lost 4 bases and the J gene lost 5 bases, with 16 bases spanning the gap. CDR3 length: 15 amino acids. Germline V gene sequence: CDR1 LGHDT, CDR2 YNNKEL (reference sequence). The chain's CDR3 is CASSPSHTKRDTQYF. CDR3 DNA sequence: TGTGCCAGCAGCCCCAGTCATACTAAGAGAGATACGCAGTATTTT.

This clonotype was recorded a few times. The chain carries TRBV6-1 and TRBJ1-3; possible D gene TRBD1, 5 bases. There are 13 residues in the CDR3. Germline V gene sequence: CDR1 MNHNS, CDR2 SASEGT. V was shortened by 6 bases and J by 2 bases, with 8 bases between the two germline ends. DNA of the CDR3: TGTGCCAGCAGCATGGGGGCTGGAAACACCATATATTTT. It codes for CASSMGAGNTIYF.

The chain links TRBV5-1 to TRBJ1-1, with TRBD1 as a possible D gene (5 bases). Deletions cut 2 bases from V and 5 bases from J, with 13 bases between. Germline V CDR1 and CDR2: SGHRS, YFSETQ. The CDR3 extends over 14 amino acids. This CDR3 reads CASSFRDGRTEAFF. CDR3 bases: TGCGCCAGCAGCTTCCGGGACGGGCGAACTGAAGCTTTCTTT.

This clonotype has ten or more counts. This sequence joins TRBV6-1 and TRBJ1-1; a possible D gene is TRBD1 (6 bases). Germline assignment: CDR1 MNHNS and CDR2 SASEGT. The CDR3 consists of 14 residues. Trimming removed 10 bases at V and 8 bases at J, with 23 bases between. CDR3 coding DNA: TGTGCCATCAGGGGTAATGTCTTCGTTTTGGAAGCTTTCTTT. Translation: CAIRGNVFVLEAFF.